These T cell receptor beta chains were read from a single sample in a study of T cell changes during pregnancy in multiple sclerosis. Sequencing used immunoSEQ multiplex PCR; TCRdb keeps in-frame clones, though not all of them. This table has 50,000 to 75,000 clones, roughly 90% appearing once. Sequencing was performed on peripheral blood, taken in the first trimester of pregnancy. The receptors originated from a female donor in good health, enrolled as a control in a pregnancy study. CDR3s include the opening cysteine and the closing phenylalanine or tryptophan. The D gene is left open where the match is weak.

v_call,d_call,cdr3_aa
TRBV30,TRBD1,CAWLNTGTGDSPLHF
TRBV5-7,NA,CASRGGQHMDEQYF
TRBV6-5,NA,CASSYSKRSYGYTF
TRBV11-3,NA,CASSFGTLPMGQFF
TRBV5-1,NA,CASSLVIEYF
TRBV30,NA,CAWKGYNNEQFF
TRBV11-2,NA,CASSLDNWAFLHF
TRBV7-2,NA,CASSLGSAGGTEAFF
TRBV4-3,TRBD2,CASSQDRTSGSPDTQYF
TRBV29-1,TRBD1,CSVERGRFYGYTF
TRBV11-3,NA,CASSLDRGGEDIQYF
TRBV7-3,TRBD1,CASSYRTGAVNEQFF
TRBV4-2,TRBD2,CASSQENSGGANEQFF
TRBV7-2,NA,CASSPYRTISGNTIYF
TRBV5-4,NA,CASSIVGANVLTF
TRBV16,TRBD1,CASSPHSTPTGDTEAFF
TRBV12-5,NA,CASGQGFSSYNEQFF
TRBV7-3,TRBD2,CASSPGRGTYEQYF
TRBV19,TRBD1,CASSITGDPEKLFF
TRBV7-9,NA,CASSPNYNEQFF
TRBV29-1,TRBD1,CSASGQAINYGYTF
TRBV28,TRBD2,CASGRSSGIQAYEQYF
TRBV7-2,NA,CASSFTTGRVNEKLFF
TRBV18,NA,CASSPGESRVIF